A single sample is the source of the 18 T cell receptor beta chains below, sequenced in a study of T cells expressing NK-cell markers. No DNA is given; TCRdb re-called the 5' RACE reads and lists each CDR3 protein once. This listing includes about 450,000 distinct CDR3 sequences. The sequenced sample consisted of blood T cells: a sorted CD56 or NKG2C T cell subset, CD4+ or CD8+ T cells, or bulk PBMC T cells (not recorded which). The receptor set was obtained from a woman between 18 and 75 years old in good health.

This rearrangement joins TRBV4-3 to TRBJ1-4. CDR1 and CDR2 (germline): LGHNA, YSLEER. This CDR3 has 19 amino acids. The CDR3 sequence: CASSQDGGVTGLINEKLFF.

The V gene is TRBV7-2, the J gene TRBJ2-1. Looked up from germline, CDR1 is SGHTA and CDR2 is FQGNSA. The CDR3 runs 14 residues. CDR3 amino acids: CASSPRGVRNEQFF. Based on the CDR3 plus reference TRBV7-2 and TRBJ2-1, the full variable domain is GAGVSQSPSNKVTEKGKDVELRCDPISGHTALYWYRQSLGQGLEFLIYFQGNSAPDKSGLPSDRFSAERTGGSVSTLTIQRTQQEDSAVYLCASSPRGVRNEQFFGPGTRLTVL.

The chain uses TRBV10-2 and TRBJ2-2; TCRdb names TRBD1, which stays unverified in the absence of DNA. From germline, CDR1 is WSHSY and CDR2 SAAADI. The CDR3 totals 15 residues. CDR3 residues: CASRSGTGEAGELFF.

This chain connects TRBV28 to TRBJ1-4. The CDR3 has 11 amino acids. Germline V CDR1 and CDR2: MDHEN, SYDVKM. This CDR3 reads CASSLWEKLFF.

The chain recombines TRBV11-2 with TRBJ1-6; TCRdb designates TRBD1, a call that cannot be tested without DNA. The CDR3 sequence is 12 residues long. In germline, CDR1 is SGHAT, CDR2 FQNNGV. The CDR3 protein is CASSRPGSPLHF.

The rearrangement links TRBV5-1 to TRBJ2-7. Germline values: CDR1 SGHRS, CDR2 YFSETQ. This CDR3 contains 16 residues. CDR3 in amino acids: CASSLRPQGAPYEQYF.

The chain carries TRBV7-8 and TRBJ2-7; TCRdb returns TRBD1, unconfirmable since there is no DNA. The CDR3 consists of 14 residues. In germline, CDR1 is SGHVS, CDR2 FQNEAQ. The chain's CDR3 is CASSSRTSSYEQYF.

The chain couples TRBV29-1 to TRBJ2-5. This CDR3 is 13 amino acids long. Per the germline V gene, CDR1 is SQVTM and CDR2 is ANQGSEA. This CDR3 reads CSVDGVKQETQYF.

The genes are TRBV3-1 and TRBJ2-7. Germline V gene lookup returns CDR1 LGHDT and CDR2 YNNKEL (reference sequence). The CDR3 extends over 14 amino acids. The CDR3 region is CASSQDPGFYEQYF.

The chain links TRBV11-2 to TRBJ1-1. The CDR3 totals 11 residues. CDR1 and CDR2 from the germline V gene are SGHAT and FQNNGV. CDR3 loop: CASSLVGEAFF.

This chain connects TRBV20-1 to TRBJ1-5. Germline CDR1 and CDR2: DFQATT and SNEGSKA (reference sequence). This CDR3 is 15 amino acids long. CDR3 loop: CSARPQTYSNQPQHF.

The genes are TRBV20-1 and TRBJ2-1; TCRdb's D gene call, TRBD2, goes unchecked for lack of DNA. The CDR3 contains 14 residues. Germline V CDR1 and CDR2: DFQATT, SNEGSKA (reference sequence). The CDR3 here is CSATGLASGVEQFF.

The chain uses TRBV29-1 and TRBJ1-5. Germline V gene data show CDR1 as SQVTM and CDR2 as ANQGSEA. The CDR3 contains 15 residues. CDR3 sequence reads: CSAGEGPTFNQPQHF.

The CDR3 is CASSIGTGGYEQYF. The chain recombines TRBV27 with TRBJ2-7; as DNA is missing, the TRBD1 call by TCRdb cannot be tested. This CDR3 has 14 amino acids. Germline-derived CDR1 and CDR2 are MNHEY and SMNVEV (reference sequence).

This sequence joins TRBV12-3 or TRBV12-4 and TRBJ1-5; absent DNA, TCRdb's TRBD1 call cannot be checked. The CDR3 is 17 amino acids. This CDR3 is CASSLIPGAGGYQPQHF.

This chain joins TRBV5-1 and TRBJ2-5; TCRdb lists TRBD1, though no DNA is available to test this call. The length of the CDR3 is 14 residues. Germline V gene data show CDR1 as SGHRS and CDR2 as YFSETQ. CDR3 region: CASSPFPPGETQYF.

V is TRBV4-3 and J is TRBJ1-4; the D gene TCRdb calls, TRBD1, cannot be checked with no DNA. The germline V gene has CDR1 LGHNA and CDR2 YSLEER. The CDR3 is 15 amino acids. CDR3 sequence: CASSQEDSSNEKLFF.

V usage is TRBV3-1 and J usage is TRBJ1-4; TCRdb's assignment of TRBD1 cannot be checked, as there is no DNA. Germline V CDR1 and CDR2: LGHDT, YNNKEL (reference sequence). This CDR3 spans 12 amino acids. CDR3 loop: CASSRRGEKLFF.